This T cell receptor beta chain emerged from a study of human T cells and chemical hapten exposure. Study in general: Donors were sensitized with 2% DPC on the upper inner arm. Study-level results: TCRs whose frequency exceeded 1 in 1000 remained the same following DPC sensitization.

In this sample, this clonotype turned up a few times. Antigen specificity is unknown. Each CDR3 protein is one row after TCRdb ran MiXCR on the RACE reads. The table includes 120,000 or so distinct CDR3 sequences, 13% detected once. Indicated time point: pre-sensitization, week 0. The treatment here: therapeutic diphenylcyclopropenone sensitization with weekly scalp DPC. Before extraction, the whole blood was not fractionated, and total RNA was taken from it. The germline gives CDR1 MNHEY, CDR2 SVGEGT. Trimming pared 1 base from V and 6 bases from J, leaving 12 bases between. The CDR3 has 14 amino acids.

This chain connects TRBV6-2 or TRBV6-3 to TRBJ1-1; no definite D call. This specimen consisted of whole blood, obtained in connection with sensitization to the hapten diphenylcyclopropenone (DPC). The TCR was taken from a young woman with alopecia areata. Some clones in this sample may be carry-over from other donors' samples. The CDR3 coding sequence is TGTGCCAGCAGTTACTTAAAGGCAGCTCCTGAAGCTTTCTTT. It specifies CASSYLKAAPEAFF.